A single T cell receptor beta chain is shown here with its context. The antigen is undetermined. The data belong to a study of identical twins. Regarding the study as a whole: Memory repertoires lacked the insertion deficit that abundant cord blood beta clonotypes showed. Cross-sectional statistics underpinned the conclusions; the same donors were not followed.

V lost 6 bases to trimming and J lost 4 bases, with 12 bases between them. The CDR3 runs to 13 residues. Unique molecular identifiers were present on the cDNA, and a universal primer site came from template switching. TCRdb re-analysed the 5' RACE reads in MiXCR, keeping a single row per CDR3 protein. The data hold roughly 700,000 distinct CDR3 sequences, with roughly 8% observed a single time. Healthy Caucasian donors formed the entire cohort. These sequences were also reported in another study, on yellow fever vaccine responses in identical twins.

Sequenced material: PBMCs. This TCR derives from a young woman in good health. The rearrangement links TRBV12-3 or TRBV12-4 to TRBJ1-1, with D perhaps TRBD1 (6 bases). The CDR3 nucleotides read TGTGCCAGCAGCCTCCGGACAGTCACTGAAGCTTTCTTT. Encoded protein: CASSLRTVTEAFF.